What follows are 3 T cell receptor beta chains derived from one specimen sequenced in a study of cytomegalovirus exposure and HLA in healthy donors. TCRdb keeps only in-frame clones here, not all; method: immunoSEQ multiplex PCR. The table lists roughly 70,000 clones, roughly 80% of them singletons, with less than 3% in the top ten. Sample: PBMCs. The receptors were sampled from a man in his thirties or forties in good health and CMV-seronegative.

Only a few counts were recorded for this clone. This chain joins TRBV7-3 and TRBJ1-2; maybe TRBD1 (5 bases). Germline CDR1 SGHTA, CDR2 FQGTGA. The V end was cut by 5 bases, the J end by 9 bases, with 16 bases between. This CDR3 spans 13 amino acids. In nucleotides, the CDR3 is TGTGCCAGCAGCCACCCGGGGGGAGCGAGCTACACCTTC. Translation gives CASSHPGGASYTF.

The chain has TRBV5-1 and TRBJ2-7, with TRBD1 as a possible D gene (7 bases). CDR1 is SGHRS and CDR2 is YFSETQ in the germline V gene. This CDR3 region has 14 residues. V was cut by 4 bases and J by 6 bases, with 17 bases left in between. The CDR3 protein is CASSQSGRGAEQYF. Written as DNA, the CDR3 is TGCGCCAGCAGCCAATCGGGCAGGGGGGCCGAGCAGTACTTC.

This chain uses TRBV5-6 with TRBJ2-2; the match to TRBD2 covers 11 bases. Germline trimming cut 5 bases from V and 5 bases from J; bases unmatched to any gene: 8. This CDR3 has 16 amino acids. Germline-derived CDR1 and CDR2 are SGHDT and YYEEEE. The CDR3 protein is CASSRLAGSGTGELFF. Here the CDR3 DNA reads TGTGCCAGCAGTCGACTAGCGGGGTCGGGTACCGGGGAGCTGTTTTTT.